What follows are 24 T cell receptor beta chains derived from one specimen sequenced in a study of early T cells in non-severe SARS-CoV-2 infection. TCRdb independently ran MiXCR on the 5' RACE reads; one entry per CDR3 protein. In the table there are fewer than 40,000 distinct CDR3 sequences, around 5% of which are singletons. The sequenced sample consisted of whole blood. These receptors all stem from an adult who was a healthcare worker with PCR-confirmed SARS-CoV-2 infection or an uninfected control (not recorded which).

The chain links TRBV18 to TRBJ2-5; D perhaps matches TRBD1 (7 bases). Germline CDR1 reads KGHSH; CDR2 reads LQKENI. Trimming removed 0 bases at V and 5 bases at J, with 13 bases between. This CDR3 comprises 15 residues. CDR3 bases: TGTGCCAGCTCACCACCGGGGGGACAGATGGAGACCCAGTACTTC. It yields the protein CASSPPGGQMETQYF. Using reference TRBV18 and TRBJ2-5 for the parts outside the CDR3, the full variable domain is NAGVMQNPRHLVRRRGQEARLRCSPMKGHSHVYWYRQLPEEGLKFMVYLQKENIIDESGMPKERFSAEFPKEGPSILRIQQVVRGDSAAYFCASSPPGGQMETQYFGPGTRLLVL.

This clonotype was recorded many times. J is TRBJ1-3 and V is TRBV27; TRBD1 matches at 7 bases. The germline V gene encodes CDR1 MNHEY and CDR2 SMNVEV (reference sequence). CDR3 length: 17 amino acids. The V gene end was trimmed by 0 bases and the J gene end by 3 bases; junction bases not matched to a gene: 8. CDR3 sequence: CASSLSQSGGLGNTIYF. The CDR3 DNA is TGTGCCAGCAGTTTATCCCAATCAGGGGGACTTGGAAACACCATATATTTT.

The chain employs TRBV20-1 and TRBJ2-3; 10 bases line up with TRBD2. Germline trimming cut 2 bases from V and 1 base from J; bases unmatched to any gene: 0. Germline V CDR1 and CDR2: DFQATT, SNEGSKA (reference sequence). The CDR3 length is 14 residues. This CDR3 reads CSARLAGGTDTQYF. Written as DNA, the CDR3 is TGCAGTGCTAGACTAGCGGGAGGCACAGATACGCAGTATTTT.

This clonotype was counted many times. The V gene is TRBV11-2, the J gene TRBJ2-3; possibly TRBD2 for D (5 bases). CDR1 SGHAT and CDR2 FQNNGV come from the germline V gene. V was pared by 5 bases and J by 4 bases, with 19 bases between. CDR3 size: 16 residues. This chain's CDR3 is CASSPMVSSPADTQYF. The DNA of the CDR3 is TGTGCCAGCAGCCCGATGGTCTCTAGCCCCGCAGATACGCAGTATTTT.

The chain employs TRBV20-1 and TRBJ1-2; 9 bases match TRBD1. V trimming: 5 bases; J trimming: 4 bases; junction bases outside the gene matches: 5. The germline V gene encodes CDR1 DFQATT and CDR2 SNEGSKA (reference sequence). There are 13 residues in the CDR3. CDR3 nucleotides: TGCAGTGCTCAGCCGGGACAGGGCTATGGCTACACCTTC. This sequence encodes CSAQPGQGYGYTF.

This clonotype was seen at least ten times. The chain joins TRBV24-1 to TRBJ2-1; D gene ambiguous. Germline V gene data show CDR1 as KGHDR and CDR2 as SFDVKD. The CDR3 is 13 residues long. Trimming cost V 2 bases and J 10 bases, with 11 bases left between them. CDR3 sequence: CATSDYERGEQFF. CDR3 DNA sequence: TGTGCCACCAGTGATTACGAGCGTGGGGAGCAGTTCTTC.

There are many counts of this clonotype. This chain connects TRBV5-4 to TRBJ2-7; 10 nucleotides line up with TRBD1. With V trimmed by 2 bases and J by 5 bases, 10 bases remained unmatched. CDR3 size: 16 residues. Germline-derived CDR1 and CDR2 are SGHNT and YYREEE (reference sequence). CDR3 in DNA: TGTGCCAGCAGCTTACGCCGGACAGGGGGATTTAACGAGCAGTACTTC. This gives the protein CASSLRRTGGFNEQYF.

Notes on this clonotype: Germline and junction disagree at one end, which may indicate a read error. J is TRBJ1-3 and V is TRBV12-3 or TRBV12-4, with D unclear. The CDR3 totals 16 residues. The CDR3 coding sequence is TGTGCCAGCTTACGGAGAAGGACCTCCTCTGAAAACACCATATATTTT. Encoded protein: CASLRRRTSSENTIYF.

The sample holds many counts of this clonotype. V usage is TRBV4-1 and J usage is TRBJ2-1; 8 bases map to TRBD2. The germline CDR1 and CDR2 sequences are MGHRA and YSYEKL. The V segment lost 9 bases and the J segment 8 bases; nucleotides outside the gene matches: 12. This CDR3 is built from 14 residues. The CDR3 nucleotides read TGCGCCAGTGGCTTCGGGAGGGCCAGGGATGAGCAGTTCTTC. Translating it yields CASGFGRARDEQFF.

Only a few counts were recorded for this clonotype. The chain uses TRBV5-5 and TRBJ2-7; D might be TRBD2 (5 bases). Germline lookup yields CDR1 SGHKS and CDR2 YYEKEE (reference sequence). The CDR3 is made up of 16 amino acids. Trimming pared 0 bases from V and 0 bases from J, leaving 13 bases between. The CDR3 region is CASSLARESISYEQYF. CDR3 in DNA: TGTGCCAGCAGCTTGGCTCGGGAATCGATCTCCTACGAGCAGTACTTC.

This clonotype was found many times. This chain joins TRBV5-1 and TRBJ1-2; 10 positions match TRBD1. The J segment lost 8 bases and the V segment lost 4 bases, leaving 5 bases of the junction unmatched. Germline assignment: CDR1 SGHRS and CDR2 YFSETQ. This CDR3 region has 13 residues. This chain's CDR3 is CASSDGTGEGYTF. As DNA, the CDR3 is TGCGCCAGCAGCGACGGGACAGGGGAGGGCTACACCTTC.

This clonotype was found a few times. The V call is TRBV9, the J call TRBJ2-1; TRBD1 agrees at 11 bases. V trimming: 3 bases; J trimming: 1 base; junction bases outside the gene matches: 6. This CDR3 contains 17 residues. Germline V CDR1 and CDR2: SGDLS, YYNGEE. CDR3 sequence: CASSGRDRGRSYNEQFF. DNA for the CDR3: TGTGCCAGCAGCGGAAGGGACAGGGGGAGGTCCTACAATGAGCAGTTCTTC.

This clonotype was found a few times. The V gene is TRBV6-6, the J gene TRBJ2-1; D remains ambiguous. CDR1 MNHNY and CDR2 SVGAGI come from the germline V gene (reference sequence). Trimming removed 7 bases from V and 7 bases from J, with 11 bases in between. This CDR3 spans 12 amino acids. CDR3 region: CASTGAANEQFF. The CDR3 DNA is TGTGCCAGCACCGGTGCAGCGAATGAGCAGTTCTTC.

The chain employs TRBV2 and TRBJ2-3, with 15 bases matching TRBD2. Unmatched junction bases numbered 1, after V lost 6 bases and J lost 6 bases. CDR1 and CDR2 from the germline V gene are SNHLY and FYNNEI. This CDR3 has 14 residues. The CDR3 DNA reads TGTGCCAGCAGCGGGACTAGCGGGAGGGATACGCAGTATTTT. As protein: CASSGTSGRDTQYF.

This clonotype has only a few counts. This rearrangement joins TRBV7-2 to TRBJ2-7, with D perhaps TRBD1 or TRBD2 (5 bases each). Germline V gives CDR1 SGHTA, CDR2 FQGNSA. This CDR3 region has 13 residues. V dropped 7 bases and J dropped 2 bases, with 12 bases sitting between them. The CDR3 nucleotides read TGTGCCAGCACCCAAGTGGGGGCCTACGAGCAGTACTTC. It specifies CASTQVGAYEQYF.

This clonotype was picked up many times. The chain has TRBV28 and TRBJ1-3; perhaps TRBD1 as D (5 bases). Trimming shortened V by 2 bases and J by 4 bases, and 12 bases separated the two germline ends. Germline V gene data show CDR1 as MDHEN and CDR2 as SYDVKM. CDR3 length equals 15 residues. CDR3 sequence reads: CASSLGADSGNTIYF. The CDR3 DNA sequence: TGTGCCAGCAGTTTAGGGGCAGACTCCGGAAACACCATATATTTT.

Details on this clonotype: A single base separates this from a much larger clone, so it may be a read error. The rearrangement uses TRBV28 and TRBJ2-2, with TRBD2 matching 12 bases. This CDR3 has 15 residues. The V gene's germline CDR1 is MDHEN and CDR2 SYDVKM. CDR3 in DNA: TGTGCCAGCGCTACTAGCGGGAGGAGTACCGGGGTGCTGTTTTTT. It specifies CASATSGRSTGVLFF.

This clonotype was seen repeatedly, ten times or more. This chain uses TRBV5-1 with TRBJ2-2; D uncertain. The germline V gene has CDR1 SGHRS and CDR2 YFSETQ. The CDR3 is 14 residues long. With 2 bases removed from V and 1 base from J, the gap between germline ends came to 6 bases. CDR3: CASSLLQNTGELFF. Here the CDR3 DNA reads TGCGCCAGCAGCTTATTACAGAACACCGGGGAGCTGTTTTTT.

V usage is TRBV7-8 and J usage is TRBJ2-2, with 9 bases that match TRBD1. Germline V CDR1 and CDR2: SGHVS, FQNEAQ. V lost 6 bases and J lost 6; bases outside the gene matches: 5. The length of the CDR3 is 14 residues. CDR3 sequence: CASRSQGAPGELFF. The CDR3 DNA is TGTGCCAGCAGGTCACAGGGGGCGCCCGGGGAGCTGTTTTTT.

This clonotype was seen many times. This chain connects TRBV19 to TRBJ1-1, with a weak D call TRBD1 (5 bases). Trimming shortened V by 5 bases and J by 0 bases, and 13 bases separated the two germline ends. Germline V CDR1 and CDR2: LNHDA, SQIVND (reference sequence). CDR3 size: 15 residues. The DNA of the CDR3 is TGTGCCAGTAGTCCCAGAGGGGCAATGAACACTGAAGCTTTCTTT. It encodes CASSPRGAMNTEAFF.

In regard to this clonotype: This may stem from a read error, because a much larger clone lies one nucleotide away. The genes are TRBV21-1 and TRBJ2-5; the table assigns TRBD1, which was not confirmed against the DNA. TRBV21-1 is reported as a pseudogene. This CDR3 comprises 16 residues. CDR3 sequence (DNA): TGTGCCGGCAGCAAAACGCGGGACATTTGGCAAGAGACCCAGTACTTC. It yields the protein CAGSKTRDIWQETQYF.

Concerning this clonotype itself: A read error is possible here, since a much larger clone lies one base away. CDR3 protein: CATNAGSSYEQYF. The CDR3 region has the DNA TGTGCCACCAATGCCGGGAGTTCCTACGAGCAGTACTTC. This sequence joins TRBV24-1 and TRBJ2-7, with D possibly matching TRBD2 (6 bases). Per germline, CDR1 KGHDR and CDR2 SFDVKD. The V gene lost 8 bases and the J gene lost 1 base, with 11 bases spanning the gap. The CDR3 has 13 residues.

The chain links TRBV18 to TRBJ2-1; D is unresolved. Per germline, CDR1 KGHSH and CDR2 LQKENI. CDR3 length: 14 amino acids. Trimming removed 6 bases from V and 8 bases from J, with 17 bases in between. CDR3 sequence: CASSPQMALDEQFF. As DNA, the CDR3 is TGTGCCAGCTCCCCCCAGATGGCCCTCGATGAGCAGTTCTTC.

In this sample, this clonotype turned up many times. V and J are TRBV27 and TRBJ2-7; no clear D. The CDR3 has 13 amino acids. Germline-derived CDR1 and CDR2 are MNHEY and SMNVEV (reference sequence). The ends were cut back, 5 bases at V and 0 bases at J, with 8 bases in the middle. As DNA, the CDR3 is TGTGCCAGCAGTCCTCAATCCTCCTACGAGCAGTACTTC. Protein: CASSPQSSYEQYF.